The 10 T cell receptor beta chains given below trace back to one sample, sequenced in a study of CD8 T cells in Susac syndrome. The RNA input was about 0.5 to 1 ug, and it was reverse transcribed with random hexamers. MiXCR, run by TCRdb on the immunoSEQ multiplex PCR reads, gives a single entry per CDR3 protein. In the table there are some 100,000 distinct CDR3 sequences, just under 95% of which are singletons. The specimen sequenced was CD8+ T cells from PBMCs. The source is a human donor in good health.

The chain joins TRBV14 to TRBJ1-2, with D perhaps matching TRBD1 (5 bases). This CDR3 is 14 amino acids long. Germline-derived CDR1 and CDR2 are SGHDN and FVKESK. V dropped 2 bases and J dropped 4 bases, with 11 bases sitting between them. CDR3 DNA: TGTGCCAGCAGCCAAACAGGCGGCCCCTATGGCTACACCTTC. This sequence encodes CASSQTGGPYGYTF.

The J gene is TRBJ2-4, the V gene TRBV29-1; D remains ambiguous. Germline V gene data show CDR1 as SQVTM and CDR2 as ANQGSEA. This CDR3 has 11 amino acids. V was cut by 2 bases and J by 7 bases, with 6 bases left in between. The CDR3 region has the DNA TGCAGCGTTGAATCGGGCAACATTCAGTACTTC. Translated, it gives CSVESGNIQYF.

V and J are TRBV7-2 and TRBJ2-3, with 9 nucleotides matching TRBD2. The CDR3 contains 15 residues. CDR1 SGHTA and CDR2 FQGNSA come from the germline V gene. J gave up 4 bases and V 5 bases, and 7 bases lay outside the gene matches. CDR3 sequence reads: CASSQGLAEADTQYF. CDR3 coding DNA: TGTGCCAGCAGCCAGGGACTAGCAGAAGCAGATACGCAGTATTTT. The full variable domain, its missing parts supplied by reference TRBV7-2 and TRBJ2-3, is GAGVSQSPSNKVTEKGKDVELRCDPISGHTALYWYRQSLGQGLEFLIYFQGNSAPDKSGLPSDRFSAERTGGSVSTLTIQRTQQEDSAVYLCASSQGLAEADTQYFGPGTRLTVL.

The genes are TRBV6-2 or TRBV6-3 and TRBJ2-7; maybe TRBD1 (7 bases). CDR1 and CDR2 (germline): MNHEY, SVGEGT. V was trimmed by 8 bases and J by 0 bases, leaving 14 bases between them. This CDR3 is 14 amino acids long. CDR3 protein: CASHSGGSSYEQYF. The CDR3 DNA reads TGTGCCAGCCATTCAGGGGGGAGCTCCTACGAGCAGTACTTC.

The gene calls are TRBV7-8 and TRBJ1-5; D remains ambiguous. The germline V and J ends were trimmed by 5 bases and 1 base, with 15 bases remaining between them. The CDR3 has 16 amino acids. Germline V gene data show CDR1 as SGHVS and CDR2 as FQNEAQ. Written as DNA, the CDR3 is TGTGCCAGCAGCATGACCCCCGACACAAGCAATCAGCCCCAGCATTTT. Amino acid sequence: CASSMTPDTSNQPQHF.

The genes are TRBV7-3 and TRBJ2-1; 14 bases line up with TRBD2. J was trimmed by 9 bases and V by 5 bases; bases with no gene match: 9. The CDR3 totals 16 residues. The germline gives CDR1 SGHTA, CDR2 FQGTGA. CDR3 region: CASSKEGLAGVGEQFF. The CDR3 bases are TGTGCCAGCAGCAAGGAGGGACTAGCGGGGGTCGGTGAGCAGTTCTTC.

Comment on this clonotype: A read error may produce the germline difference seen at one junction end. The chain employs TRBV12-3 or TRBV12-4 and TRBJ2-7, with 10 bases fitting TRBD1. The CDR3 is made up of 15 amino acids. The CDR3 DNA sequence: TGTGCCAGCAGGCTTGGGACAGGGGCCTCCCACGAGCAGTACTTC. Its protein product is CASRLGTGASHEQYF.

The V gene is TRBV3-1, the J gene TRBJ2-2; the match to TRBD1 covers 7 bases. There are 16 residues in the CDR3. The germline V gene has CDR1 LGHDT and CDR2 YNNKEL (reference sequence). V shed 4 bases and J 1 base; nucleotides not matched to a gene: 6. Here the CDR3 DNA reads TGTGCCAGCAGCCCTATCGGACAGGAGAACACCGGGGAGCTGTTTTTT. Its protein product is CASSPIGQENTGELFF.

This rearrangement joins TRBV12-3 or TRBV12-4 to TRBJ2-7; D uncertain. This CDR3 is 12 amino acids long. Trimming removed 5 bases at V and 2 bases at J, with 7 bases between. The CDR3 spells CASSLNPYEQYF. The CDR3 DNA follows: TGTGCCAGCAGTCTGAACCCCTACGAGCAGTACTTC.

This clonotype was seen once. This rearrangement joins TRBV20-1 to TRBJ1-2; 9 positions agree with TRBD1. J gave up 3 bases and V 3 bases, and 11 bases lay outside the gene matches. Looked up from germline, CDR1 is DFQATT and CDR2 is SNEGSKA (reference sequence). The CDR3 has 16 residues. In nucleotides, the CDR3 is TGCAGTGCTAGGCCGGGACAGGGTGTTGCGGACTATGGCTACACCTTC. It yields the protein CSARPGQGVADYGYTF.